This T cell receptor beta chain was sequenced in a study of blood T cell repertoires in COVID-19. Turning to the study itself: COVID-19 samples collected from the United States, Italy and Spain covered acute and convalescent phases.

Assay: immunoSEQ multiplex PCR; the TCRdb copy retains only in-frame clones and omits some. The sample lists about 100,000 clones; more than 90% were seen once. V shed 4 bases and J shed 0 bases, with 11 bases lying between them. The CDR3 has 16 residues. CDR1 is SGHRS, CDR2 YFSETQ, per germline. The sequence came from a man aged 65 to 79 with acute or convalescent COVID-19. The specimen was peripheral blood. V usage is TRBV5-1 and J usage is TRBJ1-6; a weak D match, TRBD1 (6 bases). In nucleotides, the CDR3 is TGCGCCAGCAGCGTAACAGGGAGCTCCTATAATTCACCCCTCCACTTT. It codes for CASSVTGSSYNSPLHF.